This TCR beta chain was documented in a study of molecular identifiers for immune sequencing clone quantification. About the study: In replicates, RNA taken from roughly 20,000 or 100,000 naive CD8 cells was divided five ways, and four portions underwent sequencing. Notes on the study in general: With a barcode shared among identical TCR molecules, highly expanded clone sizes could be underestimated. Reports indicate spiked Jurkat TCR RNA from one cell could be found among around 970,000 naive cells.

Every naive CD8 library was made from between roughly 17,000 and 1,100,000 sorted cells with 10%, 30% or 50% RNA. On this clonotype: Its target is not known.

CDR1 MNHEY and CDR2 SMNVEV come from the germline V gene (reference sequence). The V and J ends lost 1 base and 6 bases respectively, with 15 bases between them. The length of the CDR3 is 16 residues. MiXCR, applied by TCRdb to the PCR reads, yields one record per CDR3 protein. The sample carries around 460,000 distinct CDR3 sequences, 20% to 25% recorded once. V and J are TRBV27 and TRBJ2-2; D tentatively fits TRBD1 or TRBD2 (6 bases each). The receptor was derived from a human donor in good health. Some libraries in this study had Jurkat cell RNA spiked in. Source material: naive CD8+ T cells from blood, with Jurkat cell RNA spiked in. Noted subset: FACS-sorted CD8+CD4-CCR7+CD45RA+ naive T cells. Written as DNA, the CDR3 is TGTGCCAGCAGTTTATTCGGGGGACCAGGGGCCGGGGAGCTGTTTTTT. Protein sequence: CASSLFGGPGAGELFF.